These 20 T cell receptor beta chains share one sample of origin, sequenced in a study of shared clonotypes between healthy human individuals. Here immunoSEQ multiplex PCR was the method, and the copy in TCRdb shows in-frame clones only, minus some. The sample includes 950,000 to 1,200,000 clones, approximately 80% of them seen just once. The specimen sequenced was memory CD4+ T cells from PBMCs. Subset defined: CD45RA-negative fraction. The receptors were sampled from a young man in good health. Some clones in this sample may be carry-over from other donors' samples.

The chain carries TRBV7-9 and TRBJ2-7, with a tentative D call TRBD2 (7 bases). The CDR3 sequence is 16 residues long. CDR1 and CDR2 from the germline V gene are SEHNR and FQNEAQ (reference sequence). Trimming removed 5 bases from V and 0 bases from J, with 17 bases in between. CDR3 amino acids: CASSPRGGSSSYEQYF. In DNA, the CDR3 is TGTGCCAGCAGCCCAAGGGGGGGGTCAAGCTCCTACGAGCAGTACTTC.

V gene TRBV2 combines with J gene TRBJ2-3; 7 nucleotides match TRBD2. The CDR3 runs to 14 residues. Per the germline V gene, CDR1 is SNHLY and CDR2 is FYNNEI. V trimming: 1 base; J trimming: 5 bases; junction bases outside the gene matches: 3. This chain's CDR3 is CASSEEWGGDTQYF. The CDR3 DNA reads as TGTGCCAGCAGTGAAGAGTGGGGGGGAGATACGCAGTATTTT.

CDR3 region: CASSNSPEGGYEQYF. CDR3 nucleotide sequence: TGTGCCAGCAGCAACTCCCCGGAAGGGGGCTACGAGCAGTACTTC. This chain joins TRBV9 and TRBJ2-7; tentative D call: TRBD1 (6 bases). The germline V gene has CDR1 SGDLS and CDR2 YYNGEE. This CDR3 region has 15 residues. With 4 bases removed from V and 3 bases from J, the gap between germline ends came to 17 bases.

The V gene is TRBV6-5, the J gene TRBJ2-3, with a possible D match to TRBD2 (5 bases). The germline V and J ends were trimmed by 6 bases and 0 bases, with 13 bases remaining between them. Germline CDR1 and CDR2: MNHEY and SVGAGI. This CDR3 contains 15 residues. The CDR3 loop is CASSPIRTSTDTQYF. In DNA, the CDR3 is TGTGCCAGCAGCCCCATTAGGACTAGCACAGATACGCAGTATTTT.

The rearrangement joins TRBV7-9 to TRBJ1-2; no clear D gene. V shed 3 bases and J shed 5 bases, with 7 bases lying between them. The CDR3 has 12 residues. From germline, CDR1 is SEHNR and CDR2 FQNEAQ (reference sequence). CDR3 bases: TGTGCCAGCAGCTTTTCTGTTTATGGCTACACCTTC. Its protein is CASSFSVYGYTF.

This clone was seen many times. V and J are TRBV19 and TRBJ2-3, with 7 bases identical to TRBD1. V dropped 5 bases and J dropped 3; count of bases not matched to a gene: 8. The CDR3 contains 15 residues. The V gene's germline CDR1 is LNHDA and CDR2 SQIVND (reference sequence). The CDR3 here is CASSARQGKTDTQYF. DNA for the CDR3: TGTGCCAGTAGTGCGAGACAGGGTAAGACAGATACGCAGTATTTT.

The sample holds a few counts of this clone. The chain carries TRBV4-1 and TRBJ2-1; TRBD2 aligns across 11 bases. Germline-derived CDR1 and CDR2 are MGHRA and YSYEKL. J lost 0 bases, V lost 1 base, and 8 bases had no gene match. There are 19 residues in the CDR3. As DNA, the CDR3 is TGCGCCAGCAGCCAAGGAGGTAGCGGGAGGGCCAGCTCCTACAATGAGCAGTTCTTC. Translated: CASSQGGSGRASSYNEQFF.

The chain couples TRBV5-1 to TRBJ2-2; perhaps TRBD2 as D (6 bases). The V end was cut by 6 bases, the J end by 4 bases, with 22 bases between. The CDR3 totals 17 residues. Looked up from germline, CDR1 is SGHRS and CDR2 is YFSETQ. The CDR3 here is CASTRGITRESTGELFF. The CDR3 nucleotides are TGCGCCAGCACCCGGGGGATTACCCGAGAAAGCACCGGGGAGCTGTTTTTT.

The chain combines TRBV5-1 with TRBJ1-1; 9 positions agree with TRBD1. CDR3 length: 14 residues. Trimming took 5 bases from V and 4 from J; bases not matched to a gene: 6. Germline CDR1 and CDR2: SGHRS and YFSETQ. The CDR3 reads CASRSGQGSTEAFF. CDR3 nucleotides: TGCGCCAGCAGGAGTGGACAGGGGAGCACTGAAGCTTTCTTT.

The chain couples TRBV30 to TRBJ1-6, with D possibly being TRBD1 (5 bases). This CDR3 is built from 13 residues. The ends were cut back, 2 bases at V and 8 bases at J, with 10 bases in the middle. Germline lookup yields CDR1 GTSNPN and CDR2 SVGIG (reference sequence). CDR3 amino acids: CAWSWAGYSPLHF. Here the CDR3 DNA reads TGTGCCTGGAGTTGGGCAGGGTATTCACCCCTCCACTTT.

The chain combines TRBV28 with TRBJ2-1; D remains unclear. The germline V and J ends were trimmed by 6 bases and 7 bases, with 10 bases remaining between them. From germline, CDR1 is MDHEN and CDR2 SYDVKM. This CDR3 has 12 amino acids. CDR3 sequence (DNA): TGTGCCAGCAGGGGTCCTGGGAATGAGCAGTTCTTC. The encoded protein is CASRGPGNEQFF.

In this sample, this clone turned up once. This sequence joins TRBV5-1 and TRBJ2-1; D possibly uses TRBD1 or TRBD2 (5 bases each). V gave up 4 bases and J gave up 10 bases, with 18 bases separating them. The CDR3 totals 14 residues. Germline loops: CDR1 SGHRS, CDR2 YFSETQ. CDR3 bases: TGCGCCAGCAGCCCCTCCATTCGGGGCTGGGAGCAGTTCTTC. This translates into CASSPSIRGWEQFF.

V usage is TRBV28 and J usage is TRBJ2-7, with no clear D. CDR3 length: 11 amino acids. The germline V and J ends were trimmed by 2 bases and 7 bases, with 6 bases remaining between them. Germline V gives CDR1 MDHEN, CDR2 SYDVKM. CDR3 sequence: CASSLRWEQYF. DNA of the CDR3: TGTGCCAGCAGTTTAAGGTGGGAGCAGTACTTC.

The chain links TRBV2 to TRBJ2-2; tentative D call: TRBD1 (6 bases). Germline V gives CDR1 SNHLY, CDR2 FYNNEI. This CDR3 is 15 amino acids long. Trimming stripped 6 bases from V and 3 bases from J, with 14 bases between. CDR3 sequence reads: CASRSTGLDTGELFF. The CDR3 bases are TGTGCCAGCAGAAGTACAGGGCTGGACACCGGGGAGCTGTTTTTT.

The genes are TRBV19 and TRBJ2-3, with TRBD1 matching over 7 bases. CDR3 length: 14 amino acids. Germline CDR1 reads LNHDA; CDR2 reads SQIVND (reference sequence). The J segment lost 4 bases and the V segment lost 2 bases, leaving 3 bases of the junction unmatched. The DNA of the CDR3 is TGTGCCAGTAGTATAACAGGGGCCCCAGATACGCAGTATTTT. This encodes CASSITGAPDTQYF.

V usage is TRBV7-8 and J usage is TRBJ1-2; no firm D call. The CDR3 sequence is 15 residues long. Germline V gene lookup returns CDR1 SGHVS and CDR2 FQNEAQ. Trimming took 6 bases from V and 4 from J, leaving 18 bases between them. The CDR3 protein is CASSPNLRWGYGYTF. CDR3 DNA: TGTGCCAGCAGTCCAAATCTGAGATGGGGCTATGGCTACACCTTC.

The V call is TRBV23-1, the J call TRBJ2-7; perhaps TRBD1 as D (6 bases). TRBV23-1 is classed as an ORF, of uncertain function. Trimming took off 6 bases at V and 0 bases at J, with 12 bases between the two ends. The CDR3 is made up of 14 amino acids. The CDR3 region has the DNA TGCGCCAGCAGCCTCCGGACAGTCTCCTACGAGCAGTACTTC. Protein sequence: CASSLRTVSYEQYF.

The chain joins TRBV11-2 to TRBJ1-2; D call uncertain. In germline, CDR1 is SGHAT, CDR2 FQNNGV. The CDR3 covers 12 residues. Trimming cost V 3 bases and J 4 bases, with 6 bases left between them. CDR3 residues: CASSFRTYGYTF. The CDR3 DNA follows: TGTGCCAGCAGCTTCCGGACCTATGGCTACACCTTC.

V and J are TRBV7-3 and TRBJ2-1, with D maybe TRBD2 (6 bases). CDR1 and CDR2 (germline): SGHTA, FQGTGA. Trimming took 1 base from V and 4 from J, leaving 8 bases between them. The CDR3 is 14 amino acids. CDR3 sequence reads: CASSLMGLYNEQFF. The CDR3 DNA reads TGTGCCAGCAGCTTAATGGGACTGTACAATGAGCAGTTCTTC.

The rearrangement joins TRBV29-1 to TRBJ2-1; D could derive from TRBD1 or TRBD2 (5 bases each). Germline loops: CDR1 SQVTM, CDR2 ANQGSEA. The length of the CDR3 is 14 residues. V dropped 7 bases and J dropped 8 bases, with 21 bases sitting between them. This CDR3 is CSAAPLLRGDEQFF. Here the CDR3 DNA reads TGCAGCGCAGCCCCCCTCCTCCGGGGCGATGAGCAGTTCTTC.